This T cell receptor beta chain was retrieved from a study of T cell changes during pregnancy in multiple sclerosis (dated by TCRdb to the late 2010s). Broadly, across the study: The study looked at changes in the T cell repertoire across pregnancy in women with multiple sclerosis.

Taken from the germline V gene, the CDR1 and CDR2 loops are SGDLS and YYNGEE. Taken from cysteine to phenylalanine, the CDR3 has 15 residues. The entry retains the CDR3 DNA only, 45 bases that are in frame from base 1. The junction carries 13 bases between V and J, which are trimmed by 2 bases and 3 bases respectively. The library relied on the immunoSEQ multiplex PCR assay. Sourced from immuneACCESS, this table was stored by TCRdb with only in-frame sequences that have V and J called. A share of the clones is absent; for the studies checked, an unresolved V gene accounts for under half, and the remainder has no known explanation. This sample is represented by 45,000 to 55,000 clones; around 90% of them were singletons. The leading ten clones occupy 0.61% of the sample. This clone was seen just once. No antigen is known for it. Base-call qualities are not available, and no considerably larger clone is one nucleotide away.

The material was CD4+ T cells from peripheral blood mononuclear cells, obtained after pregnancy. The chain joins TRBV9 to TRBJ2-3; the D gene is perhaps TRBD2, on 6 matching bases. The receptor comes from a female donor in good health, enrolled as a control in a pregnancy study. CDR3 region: CASSVHNGGTDTQYF. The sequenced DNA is TGTGCCAGCAGCGTCCACAACGGGGGTACAGATACGCAGTATTTT.